This T cell receptor (beta chain) was retrieved from a study of cytomegalovirus exposure and HLA in healthy donors (dated by TCRdb to 2016 to 2017). Describing the broader study: In an earlier analysis of 550 to 750 of the donors, 276 Gb of sequence data and approximately 120 million unique TCR beta sequences from approximately 180 million T cells were reported. The study profiled the T cell repertoires of hundreds of subjects by immunosequencing and related them to cytomegalovirus serostatus. Donor age, sex, ethnicity and CMV serostatus were collected together with the repertoire data. An earlier analysis of 587 of the donors applied high-throughput TCR beta sequencing to assess whether each TCR beta V gene segment acted as functional or pseudogenic. Typing coverage varied by locus: roughly 629-630 donors for A, B, C, DRB1 and DQB1; under 550 for DQA1; around 570 for DPA1; roughly 450 for DPB1. Because of strong linkage in the cohort, five DR-DQ haplotypes were treated as single units for association and clustering. A separate validation cohort of roughly 120 different subjects was used in addition to the roughly 670-subject first cohort. The study aimed to test whether signatures of past pathogen exposure could be identified by cataloging public T cell receptors. Across around 400 genotyped donors of the cohort, an average of roughly 250,000 unique TCR beta nucleotide sequences per donor were sequenced, and around 20% of those sequences were non-productive. The later analysis used no new phenotypic data to find candidate immune exposures, relying instead on TCR beta sequences and their occurrence across donors. All discovery cohort repertoires had been generated using a single sequencing platform. A later genetic analysis took genome-wide SNP genotypes for about three fifths of the roughly 670 donors and used that subset as a discovery cohort. To study patterns of TCR occurrence, a later analysis re-analyzed previously published TCR beta repertoires from under 750 donors and added high-resolution HLA genotyping. High-throughput TCR immunosequencing, statistical association of individual TCRs with disease status, and machine learning were combined to predict cytomegalovirus infection status. Of the 300 to 450 genotyped donors, roughly 85% fell in the genetic ancestry cluster associated with self-reported Caucasian donors. Roughly 300 gigabases of sequencing data and around 85 million unique TCR sequences made up an early release that covered several hundred HLA-typed donors. Both class I and class II loci were covered by HLA typing, at four-digit resolution.

Library creation used the immunoSEQ multiplex PCR assay. The multiplex PCR relied on a mix of 60 forward primers for TCR Vbeta segments and 13 reverse primers for TCR Jbeta segments. The CDR3 region of rearranged TCR beta genes was amplified from genomic DNA by a multiplex PCR assay. Amplified TCR beta libraries were sequenced as 87-base-pair reads on the Illumina HiSeq System. Under the source paper's analysis protocol: In a later analysis, around 80 million unique TCR beta chains were counted across the roughly 610 repertoires, and around 10 million of these chains were shared by at least two donors. A nearest-neighbor algorithm error-corrected the raw reads and collapsed the reads into unique sequences, merging closely related sequences to remove PCR and sequencing errors. To assign V, D and J gene segments, CDR3 sequences were aligned to IMGT reference sequences. For a sequence to be retained, at least a six-nucleotide match to both a V gene segment and a J gene segment was required. A rearrangement was called productive if the CDR3 had no stop codons and remained in frame with V and J, and every other rearrangement was called non-productive. Following IMGT convention, CDR3 was defined as the stretch from the second conserved V-encoded cysteine up to the conserved J-encoded phenylalanine. In an earlier analysis of approximately 590 of the donors, sequences lacking an unambiguous match to a single V gene segment were excluded. An earlier analysis of a few hundred of the donors called V segments functional above 56.7% productive rearrangements and segregating when the between-donor standard deviation exceeded 5%. A statistical classification framework was built to diagnose cytomegalovirus status from the catalog of TCR beta chain sequences. In a later analysis, V and J genes were assigned by comparing TCR nucleotide sequences against IMGT/GENE-DB human TR gene sequences. The TCRdist pipeline was used in a later analysis to assign CDR3 sequences and most-parsimonious VDJ recombination scenarios. In a later analysis, every TCR beta chain was defined by the combination of its CDR3 amino acid sequence and its V-gene family, and reads without a unique V-gene family were dropped. A later analysis removed 592 highly shared, low-generation-probability nucleotide sequences to deal with suspected cross-contamination and a sequencing artifact. In a later analysis, a clonal expansion index for each public chain was calculated from normalized within-repertoire ranks of inferred template counts. In a later analysis, generation probabilities were computed with a VDJ recombination model fitted to out-of-frame rearrangements, and the resulting probabilities were checked against IGoR. Hypergeometric tests were used in a later analysis to score TCR-TCR, TCR-HLA and TCR-CMV co-occurrence, with a repertoire-size bias correction applied to the TCR pairs. To estimate false discovery rates, a later analysis permuted the HLA or CMV assignments 20 times. In a later analysis, co-occurring TCRs were grouped using DBSCAN, and TCRdist sequence similarity was added for clustering within HLA-allele-positive subsets. For co-occurrence clustering, repertoires with fewer than 30,000 or more than 120,000 public chains were excluded, along with roughly five repertoires with anomalous nucleotide sharing. Imported from immuneACCESS, the table was reduced by TCRdb to in-frame sequences with V and J called. These copies leave out some clones; in studies compared against another copy, an unresolved V gene accounts for under half, and the cause of the remainder is not known. The V and J calls and clone size were taken over from that table, and D and trimming were inferred from the DNA. The sample table holds about 120,000 clones, of which less than 85% were seen once. 1.2% of the sample is taken by the ten largest.

Findings and caveats that apply to the study as a whole: The study listed approximately 150 TCR beta chains as associated with cytomegalovirus. Some IMGT-functional V segments, including TRBV6-2 and TRBV6-3, could not be distinguished by the 87-base-pair reads and were therefore excluded. According to the authors, the approach could potentially be generalized to other disease states and immunological phenotypes. The cohort was sequenced for TCR beta chains only, and without alpha or paired-chain data the features that could be detected were limited. A later analysis reported that several top co-occurrence clusters appeared linked to parvovirus B19, influenza, CMV and Epstein-Barr virus. An earlier analysis of around 540 of the donors showed that most TCR beta V segments appeared in productive rearrangements either about 90% or about 30% of the time, which broadly matched IMGT annotations. Some 16 rarely observed V segments, including chromosome 9 orphons, were excluded from the earlier analysis of a few hundred of the donors because counts were too low. Cytomegalovirus status was reported to be diagnosed by the classifier with high specificity and sensitivity in both the original and validation cohorts. Presence/absence analyses assumed roughly uniform sequencing depth across donors, an assumption that may not hold. Most TCR sequences were observed very rarely across donors, whereas some public TCRs were present in many individuals. For the cohort, immune exposure information was limited to CMV serostatus. A later genetic analysis reported fewer N-insertions in productive TCRs among donors in an Asian-associated ancestry cluster than the roughly 700-donor mean. In a later analysis, HLA-associated TCR beta chains showed more clonal expansion and lower generation probabilities than non-associated chains that were equally common. A later analysis associated about 17,000 TCR beta sequences with specific HLA alleles at a false discovery rate of 0.05. In a later genetic analysis, a missense DCLRE1C variant was associated with V-gene and J-gene trimming of TCR beta chains, and the association was replicated in an independent cohort. In vitro tests confirmed that a few of the cytomegalovirus-associated TCR beta chains recognize cytomegalovirus antigens. According to a later analysis, most CMV-associated TCR beta chains appeared to be HLA-restricted, and the HLA associations seemed to be driven largely by CMV exposure. Because some donors lacked HLA typing at each locus, the association tests relied only on the typed subset. Assigning TCR associations to individual alleles was difficult when HLA alleles, especially DR and DQ, strongly co-occurred. A further reported finding was that TCR beta sequences accurately predicted the HLA-A and HLA-B alleles for most subjects in the first cohort. In a later analysis, TCR association rates were found to vary across HLA loci, with the most associated TCRs seen for DRB1 alleles and the fewest for HLA-C alleles. The sequencing pipeline was judged likely to have produced a cluster of highly shared sequence variants as a technical artifact. Correlated functional status among segregating V segments might be attributable to linkage disequilibrium, but an unknown experimental factor could not be ruled out.

On this clone itself: The antigen it recognizes is unknown. No much larger clonotype is one base removed from it; base qualities were not supplied.

The cohort consisted of 670 or so healthy bone marrow donors. At the time of sampling, every cohort member was nominally healthy, though immune exposures that went unrecorded were likely present. The donor was CMV seronegative and was included in the group of 352 seronegative cohort members. Each donor provided a peripheral blood sample, and peripheral blood mononuclear cells were used for TCR beta sequencing. The Qiagen DNeasy Blood Extraction Kit was used to extract genomic DNA from the blood cell samples. V is cut by 6 bases and J by 4 bases, and the space between the germline ends is 16 bases. CDR1 and CDR2 are drawn from the germline V gene: SGHTA, FQGNSA. From the cysteine through the phenylalanine, the CDR3 covers 14 amino acids. Only CDR3 DNA is held: 42 bases, read in frame from base 1.

The receptor comes from a female donor in good health and CMV-seronegative. The chain is assembled from TRBV7-2 and TRBJ2-7; 5 matching bases give a weak D call of TRBD1. Sequenced sample: PBMCs. Here is the DNA: TGTGCCAGCAGTCCAGGGCCTCCCCAATACGAGCAGTACTTC. This translates into CASSPGPPQYEQYF.